This passage covers 11 T cell receptor beta chains from one sample sequenced in a study of T cell changes during pregnancy in multiple sclerosis. Assay used: immunoSEQ multiplex PCR; TCRdb lists only in-frame clones, some missing. The sample yields fewer than 90,000 clones, 94% seen once. This specimen consisted of peripheral blood, obtained after pregnancy. All receptors derive from a female donor in good health, enrolled as a control in a pregnancy study.

The table lists this clone with a few counts. This same CDR3 is encoded by further DNA sequences in the sample. V and J are TRBV27 and TRBJ1-1; 8 bases line up with TRBD1. With V trimmed by 3 bases and J by 5 bases, 5 bases remained unmatched. Germline CDR1 MNHEY, CDR2 SMNVEV (reference sequence). The CDR3 sequence is 14 residues long. The CDR3 loop is CASSFLTGGTEAFF. CDR3 DNA: TGTGCCAGCAGTTTCCTCACAGGGGGAACTGAAGCTTTCTTT.

This clone was recorded only once. The chain uses TRBV18 and TRBJ2-5; D is unresolved. With 6 bases removed from V and 0 bases from J, the gap between germline ends came to 11 bases. Germline values: CDR1 KGHSH, CDR2 LQKENI. CDR3 length: 14 amino acids. CDR3 sequence: CASSLGLNQETQYF. CDR3 sequence (DNA): TGTGCCAGCTCCCTAGGCCTCAACCAAGAGACCCAGTACTTC. The full variable domain, completed using reference TRBV18 and TRBJ2-5, is NAGVMQNPRHLVRRRGQEARLRCSPMKGHSHVYWYRQLPEEGLKFMVYLQKENIIDESGMPKERFSAEFPKEGPSILRIQQVVRGDSAAYFCASSLGLNQETQYFGPGTRLLVL.

This chain joins TRBV5-6 and TRBJ1-2, with 7 bases aligning to TRBD1. CDR3 size: 18 residues. Losses at the gene ends were 0 bases for V and 1 base for J; bases not matched to a gene: 12. Germline-derived CDR1 and CDR2 are SGHDT and YYEEEE. CDR3 sequence: CASSLDRGRPYFNYGYTF. The CDR3 coding sequence is TGTGCCAGCAGCTTGGACAGGGGAAGACCTTACTTTAACTATGGCTACACCTTC.

The CDR3 spells CASSYRQSNTEAFF. The CDR3 DNA reads TGTGCCAGCAGTTACCGACAATCGAACACTGAAGCTTTCTTT. V and J are TRBV6-6 and TRBJ1-1; D gene uncertain. The germline gives CDR1 MNHNY, CDR2 SVGAGI (reference sequence). CDR3 size: 14 residues. The germline V and J ends were trimmed by 2 bases and 1 base, with 8 bases remaining between them.

The V call is TRBV27, the J call TRBJ1-1; weak D call: TRBD1 (6 bases). V lost 3 bases, J lost 5 bases, and 10 bases lay in between. Germline lookup yields CDR1 MNHEY and CDR2 SMNVEV (reference sequence). The CDR3 is 13 amino acids. CDR3 residues: CASSLGTLTEAFF. The CDR3 DNA sequence: TGTGCCAGCAGTTTGGGGACATTAACTGAAGCTTTCTTT.

The chain recombines TRBV30 with TRBJ2-1; D is perhaps TRBD2 (5 bases). V was clipped by 0 bases and J by 6 bases, with 9 bases between them. The CDR3 has 13 amino acids. Germline V gene lookup returns CDR1 GTSNPN and CDR2 SVGIG (reference sequence). The CDR3 bases are TGTGCCTGGAGTGTACTAGGAGGCAATGAGCAGTTCTTC. Protein: CAWSVLGGNEQFF.

The gene calls are TRBV5-1 and TRBJ2-5, with 9 bases that match TRBD1. V shed 4 bases, J shed 1 base, and the junction held 2 bases outside the gene matches. Germline CDR1 and CDR2: SGHRS and YFSETQ. This CDR3 region has 14 residues. This CDR3 is CASSVQGAQETQYF. The CDR3 DNA sequence: TGCGCCAGCAGCGTACAGGGGGCCCAAGAGACCCAGTACTTC.

This rearrangement joins TRBV5-1 to TRBJ1-1; 9 nucleotides match TRBD1. Trimming at V came to 0 bases and at J to 4 bases, leaving 4 bases not matched to a gene. The CDR3 is made up of 15 amino acids. Germline loops: CDR1 SGHRS, CDR2 YFSETQ. The CDR3 nucleotides are TGCGCCAGCAGCTTGGTTGGGACAGGGTCCACTGAAGCTTTCTTT. The encoded protein is CASSLVGTGSTEAFF.

The chain recombines TRBV27 with TRBJ1-2; TRBD1 matches 9 bases. The CDR3 has 13 amino acids. With V trimmed by 6 bases and J by 5 bases, 4 bases remained unmatched. Germline lookup yields CDR1 MNHEY and CDR2 SMNVEV (reference sequence). CDR3 sequence (DNA): TGTGCCAGCAGAATGACAGGGGGATATGGCTACACCTTC. It is translated as CASRMTGGYGYTF.

For the CDR3, the DNA is TGTGCCAGCAGTTACGGGGCCGCCGGTGAGCAGTTCTTC. Amino acids: CASSYGAAGEQFF. V is TRBV6-5 and J is TRBJ2-1; D may be TRBD1 (5 bases). CDR3 length: 13 residues. V was clipped by 2 bases and J by 9 bases, with 11 bases between them. The germline V gene encodes CDR1 MNHEY and CDR2 SVGAGI.

The chain carries TRBV2 and TRBJ2-5, with D possibly being TRBD1 (5 bases). Looked up from germline, CDR1 is SNHLY and CDR2 is FYNNEI. CDR3 length: 15 amino acids. The germline V and J ends were trimmed by 4 bases and 1 base, with 13 bases remaining between them. The CDR3 loop reads CASSAGSRSQETQYF. Here the CDR3 DNA reads TGTGCCAGCAGTGCAGGGTCCCGCAGCCAAGAGACCCAGTACTTC.